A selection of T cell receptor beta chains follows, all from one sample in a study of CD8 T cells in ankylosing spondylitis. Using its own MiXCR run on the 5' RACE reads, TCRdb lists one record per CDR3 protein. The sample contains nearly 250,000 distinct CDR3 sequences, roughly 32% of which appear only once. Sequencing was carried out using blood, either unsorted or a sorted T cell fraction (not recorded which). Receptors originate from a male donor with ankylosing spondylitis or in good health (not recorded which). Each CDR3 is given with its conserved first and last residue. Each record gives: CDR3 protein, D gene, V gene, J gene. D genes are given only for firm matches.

CDR3aa: CASSPLGNYGYTF
d_gene: .
v_gene: TRBV6-1
j_gene: TRBJ1-2

CDR3aa: CASSPGTGGNNQPQHF
d_gene: TRBD1
v_gene: TRBV18
j_gene: TRBJ1-5

CDR3aa: CAGGRGPSYEQYF
d_gene: .
v_gene: TRBV7-9
j_gene: TRBJ2-7

CDR3aa: CSVGVRSGEQYF
d_gene: .
v_gene: TRBV29-1
j_gene: TRBJ2-7

CDR3aa: CSAKDSSYGYTF
d_gene: .
v_gene: TRBV20-1
j_gene: TRBJ1-2

CDR3aa: CASSQGTNTEAFF
d_gene: .
v_gene: TRBV5-1
j_gene: TRBJ1-1

CDR3aa: CASRGTGGYEQYF
d_gene: TRBD1
v_gene: TRBV6-1
j_gene: TRBJ2-7

CDR3aa: CAIMRGVSTDTQYF
d_gene: .
v_gene: TRBV10-3
j_gene: TRBJ2-3

CDR3aa: CASSARIGGGTDTQYF
d_gene: TRBD2
v_gene: TRBV9
j_gene: TRBJ2-3

CDR3aa: CASSVAGTGHYGYTF
d_gene: TRBD1
v_gene: TRBV9
j_gene: TRBJ1-2

CDR3aa: CASSWTGASTDTQYF
d_gene: TRBD1
v_gene: TRBV27
j_gene: TRBJ2-3

CDR3aa: CANSRTGRGEQYF
d_gene: .
v_gene: TRBV10-1
j_gene: TRBJ2-7

CDR3aa: CASSLAAGGTTGELFF
d_gene: .
v_gene: TRBV5-1
j_gene: TRBJ2-2

CDR3aa: CASSHKSDTQYF
d_gene: .
v_gene: TRBV3-1
j_gene: TRBJ2-3

CDR3aa: CSARSGGPGGNEQFF
d_gene: .
v_gene: TRBV20-1
j_gene: TRBJ2-1

CDR3aa: CAISESERGGAYNEQFF
d_gene: TRBD2
v_gene: TRBV10-3
j_gene: TRBJ2-1

CDR3aa: CATSDSRQGSYNEQFF
d_gene: TRBD1
v_gene: TRBV24-1
j_gene: TRBJ2-1

CDR3aa: CSAEVAGSNEKLFF
d_gene: .
v_gene: TRBV29-1
j_gene: TRBJ1-4

CDR3aa: CASSLGGRRNTEAFF
d_gene: .
v_gene: TRBV5-4
j_gene: TRBJ1-1

CDR3aa: CATSRGLAGGSNDNEQFF
d_gene: TRBD2
v_gene: TRBV15
j_gene: TRBJ2-1

CDR3aa: CSARVGAGDYEQYF
d_gene: TRBD2
v_gene: TRBV20-1
j_gene: TRBJ2-7

CDR3aa: CASSDPHPGTYNEQFF
d_gene: .
v_gene: TRBV2
j_gene: TRBJ2-1

CDR3aa: CSVRQGAYEQYF
d_gene: TRBD1
v_gene: TRBV29-1
j_gene: TRBJ2-7

CDR3aa: CSAREGSGPPQETQYF
d_gene: .
v_gene: TRBV20-1
j_gene: TRBJ2-5

CDR3aa: CASSPRPVSETQYF
d_gene: .
v_gene: TRBV7-7
j_gene: TRBJ2-5

CDR3aa: CASSHVRAGEQFF
d_gene: .
v_gene: TRBV7-8
j_gene: TRBJ2-1

CDR3aa: CASSQVHSGLVGPHSYNEQFF
d_gene: .
v_gene: TRBV4-2
j_gene: TRBJ2-1

CDR3aa: CSARGGAGRETQYF
d_gene: .
v_gene: TRBV20-1
j_gene: TRBJ2-5

CDR3aa: CASSGGTSGVPSHEQFF
d_gene: TRBD2
v_gene: TRBV5-1
j_gene: TRBJ2-1

CDR3aa: CASSQGTGGNQPQHF
d_gene: TRBD1
v_gene: TRBV4-1
j_gene: TRBJ1-5

CDR3aa: CASSPGLAGPYNEQFF
d_gene: TRBD2
v_gene: TRBV27
j_gene: TRBJ2-1

CDR3aa: CASSLSESRADTQYF
d_gene: .
v_gene: TRBV5-5
j_gene: TRBJ2-3

CDR3aa: CASSLFADTQYF
d_gene: .
v_gene: TRBV12-3/TRBV12-4
j_gene: TRBJ2-3

CDR3aa: CAISESPPYGTGMRDEQFF
d_gene: TRBD1
v_gene: TRBV10-3
j_gene: TRBJ2-1

CDR3aa: CASSLRASGYNEQFF
d_gene: TRBD2
v_gene: TRBV12-3/TRBV12-4
j_gene: TRBJ2-1

CDR3aa: CASSLAEPGQPGEKLFF
d_gene: TRBD1
v_gene: TRBV7-2
j_gene: TRBJ1-4

CDR3aa: CASSFRQGSSPLHF
d_gene: TRBD1
v_gene: TRBV27
j_gene: TRBJ1-6

CDR3aa: CASSLQYTYEQYF
d_gene: .
v_gene: TRBV12-3/TRBV12-4
j_gene: TRBJ2-7

CDR3aa: CSAFRQGEETQYF
d_gene: TRBD1
v_gene: TRBV20-1
j_gene: TRBJ2-5

CDR3aa: CASSPRGGSYEQYF
d_gene: TRBD2
v_gene: TRBV6-1
j_gene: TRBJ2-7

CDR3aa: CASSSIRQTGSSGNTIYF
d_gene: .
v_gene: TRBV7-6
j_gene: TRBJ1-3

CDR3aa: CSVEVNRPGSSYEQYF
d_gene: .
v_gene: TRBV29-1
j_gene: TRBJ2-7

CDR3aa: CASSSINRVGEQYF
d_gene: .
v_gene: TRBV5-6
j_gene: TRBJ2-7

CDR3aa: CAIMRGQSSYNEQFF
d_gene: .
v_gene: TRBV10-3
j_gene: TRBJ2-1

CDR3aa: CASSRDLSSYEQYF
d_gene: .
v_gene: TRBV12-3/TRBV12-4
j_gene: TRBJ2-7

CDR3aa: CASSLLGTASGNTIYF
d_gene: TRBD1
v_gene: TRBV7-9
j_gene: TRBJ1-3

CDR3aa: CASSPPTSGSTDTQYF
d_gene: TRBD2
v_gene: TRBV12-3/TRBV12-4
j_gene: TRBJ2-3

CDR3aa: CSVGRSLMNTEAFF
d_gene: .
v_gene: TRBV29-1
j_gene: TRBJ1-1

CDR3aa: CASSREGYGYTF
d_gene: .
v_gene: TRBV6-5
j_gene: TRBJ1-2

CDR3aa: CASSLLGFSGANVLTF
d_gene: .
v_gene: TRBV5-1
j_gene: TRBJ2-6